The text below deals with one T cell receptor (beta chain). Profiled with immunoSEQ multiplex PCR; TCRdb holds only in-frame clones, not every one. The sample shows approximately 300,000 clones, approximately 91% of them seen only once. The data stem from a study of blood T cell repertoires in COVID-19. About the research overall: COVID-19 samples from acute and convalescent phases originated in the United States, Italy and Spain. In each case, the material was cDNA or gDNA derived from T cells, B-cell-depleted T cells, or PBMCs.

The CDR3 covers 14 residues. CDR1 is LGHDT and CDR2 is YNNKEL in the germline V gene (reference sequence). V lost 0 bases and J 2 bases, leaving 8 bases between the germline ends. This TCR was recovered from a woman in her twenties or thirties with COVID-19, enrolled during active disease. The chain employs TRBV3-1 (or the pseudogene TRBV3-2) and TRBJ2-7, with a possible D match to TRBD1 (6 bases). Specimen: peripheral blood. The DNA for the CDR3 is TGTGCCAGCAGCCAAGAAGCAGGGGCCTACGAGCAGTACTTC. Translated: CASSQEAGAYEQYF.